The rows below give T cell receptor beta chains drawn from one sample of a study of T cells in Graves' hyperthyroidism and ophthalmopathy. MiXCR was run by TCRdb on the multiplex PCR reads, yielding one entry per CDR3 protein. The sample records 400,000 to 550,000 distinct CDR3 sequences, approximately 15% being singletons. Sequencing was done on a sample of blood. Every receptor here comes from a woman in her late teens or twenties with Graves' hyperthyroidism. The CDR3 runs from the conserved cysteine through the conserved F or W. D genes are given only for firm matches. Clone sizes are given selectively: once, few, many, or a class where the clone is expanded.

d_gene: TRBD1; j_gene: TRBJ1-1; abundance: many; v_gene: TRBV24-1; CDR3nt: TGTGCCACCAGTGATTCTGACAGGGACACTGAAGCTTTCTTT; CDR3aa: CATSDSDRDTEAFF
d_gene: TRBD2; j_gene: TRBJ2-1; abundance: few; v_gene: TRBV7-2; CDR3nt: TGTGCCAGCAGCCTAACACCTACGAGCGGGAGCTCCTACAATGAGCAGTTCTTC; CDR3aa: CASSLTPTSGSSYNEQFF
d_gene: -; j_gene: TRBJ2-1; abundance: -; v_gene: TRBV19; CDR3nt: TGTGCCAGTACCTCGGCGTGGGGGCGCATAAATGAGCAGTTCTTC; CDR3aa: CASTSAWGRINEQFF
d_gene: -; j_gene: TRBJ1-2; abundance: many; v_gene: TRBV27; CDR3nt: TGTGCCAGCAGTTTATCTATTAGGGTTTTTTCAAATGGCTACACCTTC; CDR3aa: CASSLSIRVFSNGYTF
d_gene: TRBD2; j_gene: TRBJ2-7; abundance: many; v_gene: TRBV11-3; CDR3nt: TGTGCCAGCAGCTTGTTAGCGGGGAGGTACGAGCAGTACTTC; CDR3aa: CASSLLAGRYEQYF
d_gene: TRBD2; j_gene: TRBJ2-2; abundance: many; v_gene: TRBV6-5; CDR3nt: TGTGCCAGCAGTTACGGGGGACTAGCGGATTCGAACACCGGGGAGCTGTTTTTT; CDR3aa: CASSYGGLADSNTGELFF
d_gene: TRBD2; j_gene: TRBJ2-1; abundance: many; v_gene: TRBV10-3; CDR3nt: TGTGCCATCAGTGAGTCGTCGTTGGGACTAGCAGGTGAGCAGTTCTTC; CDR3aa: CAISESSLGLAGEQFF
d_gene: TRBD2; j_gene: TRBJ2-1; abundance: -; v_gene: TRBV6-1; CDR3nt: TGTGCCAGCTCCGGACTAGCGGGAGGGTTGCATGAGCAGTTCTTC; CDR3aa: CASSGLAGGLHEQFF
d_gene: -; j_gene: TRBJ1-5; abundance: -; v_gene: TRBV12-5; CDR3nt: TGTGCTAGTGGTTTTGGGGTTACTCAGCCCCAGCATTTT; CDR3aa: CASGFGVTQPQHF
d_gene: -; j_gene: TRBJ1-5; abundance: few; v_gene: TRBV10-3; CDR3nt: TGTGCCATCAGTGACCGGGACGTGGACAATCAGCCCCAGCATTTT; CDR3aa: CAISDRDVDNQPQHF
d_gene: -; j_gene: TRBJ2-7; abundance: -; v_gene: TRBV4-1; CDR3nt: TGCGCCAGCAGCCAAGGACCAGCGGACGACTACGAGCAGTACTTC; CDR3aa: CASSQGPADDYEQYF
d_gene: TRBD2; j_gene: TRBJ2-1; abundance: many; v_gene: TRBV12-3/TRBV12-4; CDR3nt: TGTGCCAGCAGTCCCACTAGCGGGAGGGCCGACGATGAGCAGTTCTTC; CDR3aa: CASSPTSGRADDEQFF
d_gene: -; j_gene: TRBJ1-2; abundance: many; v_gene: TRBV20-1; CDR3nt: TGCAGTGCTAGTCGCAGGGAGCACTATGGCTACACCTTC; CDR3aa: CSASRREHYGYTF
d_gene: -; j_gene: TRBJ2-3; abundance: -; v_gene: TRBV10-1; CDR3nt: TGCGCCAGCAGTGAAGGTCGGCTAAACACAGATACGCAGTATTTT; CDR3aa: CASSEGRLNTDTQYF
d_gene: TRBD2; j_gene: TRBJ2-7; abundance: few; v_gene: TRBV13; CDR3nt: TGTGCCAGCAGCCTAGGGGATGGGGGAGGGACCTACGAGCAGTACTTC; CDR3aa: CASSLGDGGGTYEQYF
d_gene: -; j_gene: TRBJ2-2; abundance: many; v_gene: TRBV6-1; CDR3nt: TGTGCCAGCAGTTTGTCCGTCGGGGGCGGTGCCGGGGAGCTGTTTTTT; CDR3aa: CASSLSVGGGAGELFF
d_gene: -; j_gene: TRBJ2-3; abundance: many; v_gene: TRBV3-1; CDR3nt: TGTGCCAGCAGCCAAGACCGTTATAGCACAGATACGCAGTATTTT; CDR3aa: CASSQDRYSTDTQYF
d_gene: -; j_gene: TRBJ2-5; abundance: -; v_gene: TRBV6-1; CDR3nt: TGTGCCAGCAGTGAAGGGGTCTACAGGGCCCAAGAGACCCAGTACTTC; CDR3aa: CASSEGVYRAQETQYF
d_gene: TRBD1; j_gene: TRBJ2-4; abundance: many; v_gene: TRBV30; CDR3nt: TGTGCCTGGAGGGGGACAGTCCAAAACATTCAGTACTTC; CDR3aa: CAWRGTVQNIQYF
d_gene: -; j_gene: TRBJ2-1; abundance: many; v_gene: TRBV30; CDR3nt: TGTGCCTGGAGTGTATCAACGGGCGGTTACAATGAGCAGTTCTTC; CDR3aa: CAWSVSTGGYNEQFF
d_gene: -; j_gene: TRBJ1-2; abundance: many; v_gene: TRBV3-1; CDR3nt: TGTGCCAGCAGCCAAGATCATCTGGGATCCTCTGGCTACACCTTC; CDR3aa: CASSQDHLGSSGYTF
d_gene: -; j_gene: TRBJ2-1; abundance: -; v_gene: TRBV7-8; CDR3nt: TGTGCCACACAATTTACCTCGAGCTCCTACAATGAGCAGTTCTTC; CDR3aa: CATQFTSSSYNEQFF
d_gene: -; j_gene: TRBJ2-2; abundance: many; v_gene: TRBV2; CDR3nt: TGTGCCATATCGGACGGGACACCGAACACCGGGGAGCTGTTTTTT; CDR3aa: CAISDGTPNTGELFF
d_gene: TRBD2; j_gene: TRBJ2-1; abundance: many; v_gene: TRBV14; CDR3nt: TGTGCCAGCAGCCCGCGCCTAAGACTAGCGGTGTACAATGAGCAGTTCTTC; CDR3aa: CASSPRLRLAVYNEQFF
d_gene: -; j_gene: TRBJ2-5; abundance: many; v_gene: TRBV20-1; CDR3nt: TGCAGTGCTAGGAGGGGGCGGGGGACCCAGTACTTC; CDR3aa: CSARRGRGTQYF
d_gene: -; j_gene: TRBJ2-1; abundance: many; v_gene: TRBV7-8; CDR3nt: TGTGCCAGCAGCTACCCTGGAGGGCTGAGCAATGAGCAGTTCTTC; CDR3aa: CASSYPGGLSNEQFF
d_gene: TRBD2; j_gene: TRBJ2-1; abundance: -; v_gene: TRBV19; CDR3nt: TGTGCCAGTAGTATATCCGGGGGGAGCGGCAATGAGCAGTTCTTC; CDR3aa: CASSISGGSGNEQFF
d_gene: -; j_gene: TRBJ1-1; abundance: many; v_gene: TRBV2; CDR3nt: TGTGCCAGCAAAGACTCCGGGGGAGCTTTCTTT; CDR3aa: CASKDSGGAFF
d_gene: -; j_gene: TRBJ1-2; abundance: many; v_gene: TRBV30; CDR3nt: TGTGCCTGGAGTGGAGTATACTATGGCTACACCTTC; CDR3aa: CAWSGVYYGYTF
d_gene: TRBD1; j_gene: TRBJ1-6; abundance: many; v_gene: TRBV7-9; CDR3nt: TGTGCCAGCAGCTTTCAGAGGACAGGGGTTAATTCACCCCTCCACTTT; CDR3aa: CASSFQRTGVNSPLHF
d_gene: -; j_gene: TRBJ2-1; abundance: many; v_gene: TRBV2; CDR3nt: TGTGCCAGCAGCCCGGGACACCTAAACAATGAGCAGTTCTTC; CDR3aa: CASSPGHLNNEQFF
d_gene: -; j_gene: TRBJ2-5; abundance: many; v_gene: TRBV6-1; CDR3nt: TGTGCCAGCAGTTATCACGAGGAGACCCAGTACTTC; CDR3aa: CASSYHEETQYF
d_gene: TRBD2; j_gene: TRBJ2-1; abundance: few; v_gene: TRBV27; CDR3nt: TGTGCCAGCAGTGGACTAGCGGGACTTCCAGCTGTTAGCGATGAGCAGTTCTTC; CDR3aa: CASSGLAGLPAVSDEQFF
d_gene: TRBD2; j_gene: TRBJ2-5; abundance: once; v_gene: TRBV12-3/TRBV12-4; CDR3nt: TGTGCCAGCAGTTTCGGACTAGCGGACCCAGGGACCCAGTACTTC; CDR3aa: CASSFGLADPGTQYF
d_gene: TRBD1; j_gene: TRBJ2-6; abundance: many; v_gene: TRBV19; CDR3nt: TGTGCCAGTTCCCTCGACAGGGCCGGGGCCAACGTCCTGACTTTC; CDR3aa: CASSLDRAGANVLTF
d_gene: -; j_gene: TRBJ2-2; abundance: many; v_gene: TRBV6-1; CDR3nt: TGTGCCAGCATGTACGGGAGTAGCGCCGGGGAGCTGTTTTTT; CDR3aa: CASMYGSSAGELFF
d_gene: -; j_gene: TRBJ2-5; abundance: many; v_gene: TRBV27; CDR3nt: TGTGCCAGCAGTCCCGACGGACGGGAGACCCAGTACTTC; CDR3aa: CASSPDGRETQYF
d_gene: TRBD2; j_gene: TRBJ2-3; abundance: many; v_gene: TRBV29-1; CDR3nt: TGCAGTGCACGATTAGCGGGAGGCTCAGATACGCAGTATTTT; CDR3aa: CSARLAGGSDTQYF
d_gene: TRBD2; j_gene: TRBJ2-7; abundance: many; v_gene: TRBV3-1; CDR3nt: TGTGCCAGCAGCCAAGGTAGCGGGAGTTACTACGAGCAGTACTTC; CDR3aa: CASSQGSGSYYEQYF
d_gene: -; j_gene: TRBJ2-1; abundance: -; v_gene: TRBV5-6; CDR3nt: TGTGCCAGCACCAAAACCATGGGTAATGAGCAGTTCTTC; CDR3aa: CASTKTMGNEQFF
d_gene: -; j_gene: TRBJ1-5; abundance: few; v_gene: TRBV19; CDR3nt: TGTGCCAGTAGTCGCGGACTGTCCGGTCAGCCCCAGCATTTT; CDR3aa: CASSRGLSGQPQHF
d_gene: TRBD2; j_gene: TRBJ2-3; abundance: few; v_gene: TRBV11-2; CDR3nt: TGTGCCAGCAGCTTAGGGTACCTTGCGGGAGTCCGCACAGATACGCAGTATTTT; CDR3aa: CASSLGYLAGVRTDTQYF
d_gene: -; j_gene: TRBJ2-1; abundance: many; v_gene: TRBV29-1; CDR3nt: TGCAGCGTTGAACCAAGGGGCCTATACAATGAGCAGTTCTTC; CDR3aa: CSVEPRGLYNEQFF
d_gene: TRBD2; j_gene: TRBJ2-7; abundance: many; v_gene: TRBV28; CDR3nt: TGTGCCAGCAGTCCTAGCGGGAGGGACTACGAGCAGTACTTC; CDR3aa: CASSPSGRDYEQYF
d_gene: -; j_gene: TRBJ1-2; abundance: many; v_gene: TRBV18; CDR3nt: TGTGCCAGCTCATCCGGACTCGAGAGGGGCTACACCTTC; CDR3aa: CASSSGLERGYTF
d_gene: -; j_gene: TRBJ1-4; abundance: -; v_gene: TRBV20-1; CDR3nt: TGCGGTGCTAGAGGAGGGGCAGGGTACGAAAAACTGTTTTTT; CDR3aa: CGARGGAGYEKLFF
d_gene: TRBD2; j_gene: TRBJ2-1; abundance: many; v_gene: TRBV19; CDR3nt: TGTGCCAGTAGTATCTCCCCAGCGGGGAGTTATGAGCAGTTCTTC; CDR3aa: CASSISPAGSYEQFF
d_gene: -; j_gene: TRBJ1-2; abundance: few; v_gene: TRBV18; CDR3nt: TGTGCCAGCTCACCACCCGACCATGGCTACACCTTC; CDR3aa: CASSPPDHGYTF
d_gene: TRBD1; j_gene: TRBJ1-2; abundance: many; v_gene: TRBV24-1; CDR3nt: TGTGCCACCAGTGTTGAGGGGGCATATGGCTACACCTTC; CDR3aa: CATSVEGAYGYTF
d_gene: TRBD1; j_gene: TRBJ2-1; abundance: many; v_gene: TRBV24-1; CDR3nt: TGTGCCACCAGTGACCGCCGGCCGGGACAGGGTATGAATGAGCAGTTCTTC; CDR3aa: CATSDRRPGQGMNEQFF
d_gene: -; j_gene: TRBJ2-7; abundance: -; v_gene: TRBV5-1; CDR3nt: TGCGCCAGCAGCTTGGAGACCTACGAGCAGTACTTC; CDR3aa: CASSLETYEQYF
d_gene: -; j_gene: TRBJ1-1; abundance: -; v_gene: TRBV6-1; CDR3nt: TGTGCCAGCAGTGAAGCTGGCCAGAACACTGAAGCTTTCTTT; CDR3aa: CASSEAGQNTEAFF
d_gene: TRBD2; j_gene: TRBJ2-3; abundance: few; v_gene: TRBV19; CDR3nt: TGTGCCAGTAACCTCAGCGGGAGGTCCGTGACGAATACGCAGTATTTT; CDR3aa: CASNLSGRSVTNTQYF
d_gene: -; j_gene: TRBJ2-1; abundance: many; v_gene: TRBV7-2; CDR3nt: TGTGCCAGCAGCTTACGAGCGGATGAGCAGTTCTTC; CDR3aa: CASSLRADEQFF
d_gene: -; j_gene: TRBJ1-1; abundance: many; v_gene: TRBV12-3/TRBV12-4; CDR3nt: TGTGCCAGCAGCCAAGGGCTTACCACTGAAGCTTTCTTT; CDR3aa: CASSQGLTTEAFF
d_gene: TRBD2; j_gene: TRBJ2-5; abundance: -; v_gene: TRBV19; CDR3nt: TGTGCCAGTAGTATGGCGGGGGTAAGACAAGAGACCCAGCACTTC; CDR3aa: CASSMAGVRQETQHF
d_gene: TRBD1; j_gene: TRBJ1-1; abundance: many; v_gene: TRBV20-1; CDR3nt: TGCAGTGCAAAACGGACAGGGGGCGTTAGGGAAGCTTTCTTT; CDR3aa: CSAKRTGGVREAFF
d_gene: -; j_gene: TRBJ2-6; abundance: many; v_gene: TRBV10-3; CDR3nt: TGTGCCATCAGTGAGTTTAGCAGGGCCATCTCTGGGGCCAACGTCCTGACTTTC; CDR3aa: CAISEFSRAISGANVLTF
d_gene: TRBD1; j_gene: TRBJ2-7; abundance: few; v_gene: TRBV5-4; CDR3nt: TGTGCCAGCAGCAGCGACGCCAGGGGGTACGAGCAGTACTTC; CDR3aa: CASSSDARGYEQYF
d_gene: -; j_gene: TRBJ2-5; abundance: many; v_gene: TRBV2; CDR3nt: TGTGCCAGCAGTGAAGGACGGGATTGGGAGACCCAGTACTTC; CDR3aa: CASSEGRDWETQYF